This TCR beta chain emerged from a study of CD8 T cells in Susac syndrome. Study findings and constraints: An acknowledgment was made by the study that its TCR sequencing and HLA analysis involved relatively few individuals.

Turning to this clonotype: The antigen remains unidentified.

Random hexamers served to reverse transcribe roughly 0.5 to 1 ug RNA. A multiplex approach, immunoSEQ multiplex PCR, amplified TCR beta CDR3 across 54 Vbeta and 13 Jbeta. TCRdb reprocessed the immunoSEQ multiplex PCR reads with MiXCR, giving one entry per CDR3 protein. The table records 170,000 or so distinct CDR3 sequences, approximately 95% of them present only once. The germline V gene encodes CDR1 DFQATT and CDR2 SNEGSKA (reference sequence). This CDR3 contains 12 residues. Trimming pared 2 bases from V and 0 bases from J, leaving 4 bases between. This rearrangement joins TRBV20-1 to TRBJ1-1; D remains unclear. Sequencing was performed on CD4+ T cells from PBMCs. This TCR was sampled from a human donor with multiple sclerosis. The CDR3 nucleotides are TGCAGTGCTAGACGAGTGAACACTGAAGCTTTCTTT. This translates into CSARRVNTEAFF.